This entry describes one TCR beta chain. Its target antigen remains unknown. No qualities accompany the bases; no much larger clone lies one base away. Libraries were prepared through the immunoSEQ multiplex PCR assay. Entries here come from immuneACCESS through TCRdb and include only in-frame sequences with V and J called. Some clones fail to appear in such tables; in the studies checked, an unresolved V gene covers under half of the shortfall, and the cause of the remainder is unknown. The sample records more than 55,000 clones, roughly nine tenths of which are singletons. Over 1% of the sample rests with the top ten. This sample is part of a study of T cell changes during pregnancy in multiple sclerosis (dated by TCRdb to between 2018 and 2021). Concerning the study at large: The study looked at changes in the T cell repertoire across pregnancy in women with multiple sclerosis.

The CDR3 goes from the cysteine to the phenylalanine over 17 residues. Left in the record is the CDR3 DNA by itself, 51 bases read in frame from the first base. The germline V gene provides CDR1 SGHDT and CDR2 YYEEEE. At the junction V is shortened by 0 bases and J by 1 base; bases outside the gene matches: 4. The sequence derives from a female donor with multiple sclerosis, enrolled in a pregnancy study. The source material was peripheral blood, sampled in the third trimester of pregnancy. The chain couples TRBV5-6 to TRBJ2-2; 9 bases in between match TRBD2. The bases are TGTGCCAGCAGCTTGGTAGCGGGAGCGAAGAACACCGGGGAGCTGTTTTTT. It translates as CASSLVAGAKNTGELFF.